The clone carrying this TCR beta chain was observed many times. The antigen remains unidentified. Method: immunoSEQ multiplex PCR; TCRdb's copy keeps in-frame clones and lacks some. The table lists tens of thousands of clones, with no singletons. The sample comes from a study of T cells after posttransplantation cyclophosphamide. Study outcomes and limitations: Donor CD8+ memory clones often dominated recipient blood repertoires at later times.

The TCR comes from a man aged 35-49 years in good health, CMV-negative, and a related stem cell transplant donor. The specimen was PBMCs.

The DNA for the CDR3 is TGTGCCAGTAGTGAGGTCGCCAGTCTGAACACTGAAGCTTTCTTT. This encodes CASSEVASLNTEAFF. The rearrangement uses TRBV19 and TRBJ1-1, with no clear D. This CDR3 region has 15 residues. With 5 bases removed from V and 0 bases from J, the gap between germline ends came to 13 bases. Germline V gene sequence: CDR1 LNHDA, CDR2 SQIVND (reference sequence).